This T cell receptor (beta chain) emerged from a study of CD8 T cells in ankylosing spondylitis. The CDR3 is 15 amino acids. Germline CDR1 is LGHNT and CDR2 is FRNRAP. V lost 5 bases and J 6 bases, leaving 17 bases between the germline ends. Quantitative 5'-RACE with molecular barcodes was used to make the TCR beta libraries. Each CDR3 protein is one row after TCRdb ran MiXCR on the 5' RACE reads. The sample has 150,000 to 200,000 distinct CDR3 sequences, 10% to 15% seen once. Sequenced input: blood, either unsorted or a sorted T cell fraction (not recorded which). The chain uses TRBV12-5 and TRBJ2-1; perhaps D is TRBD1 or TRBD2 (5 bases each). The clonotype was recovered from a female donor with ankylosing spondylitis or in good health (not recorded which). The CDR3 is CASGVPGPEGNEQFF. In nucleotides, the CDR3 is TGTGCTAGTGGTGTACCGGGACCCGAGGGCAATGAGCAGTTCTTC.